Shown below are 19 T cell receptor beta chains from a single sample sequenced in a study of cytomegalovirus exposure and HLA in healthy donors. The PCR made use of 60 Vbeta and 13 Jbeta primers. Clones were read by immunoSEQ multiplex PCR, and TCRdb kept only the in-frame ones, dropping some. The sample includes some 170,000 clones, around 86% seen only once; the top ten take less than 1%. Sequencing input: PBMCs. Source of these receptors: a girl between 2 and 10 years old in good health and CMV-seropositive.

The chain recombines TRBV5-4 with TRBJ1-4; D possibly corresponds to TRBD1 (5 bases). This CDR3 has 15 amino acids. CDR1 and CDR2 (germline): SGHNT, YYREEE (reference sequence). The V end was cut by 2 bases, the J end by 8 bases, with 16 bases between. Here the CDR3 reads CASSFGLGAGEKLFF. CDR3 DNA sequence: TGTGCCAGCAGCTTTGGTCTAGGGGCAGGGGAAAAACTGTTTTTT.

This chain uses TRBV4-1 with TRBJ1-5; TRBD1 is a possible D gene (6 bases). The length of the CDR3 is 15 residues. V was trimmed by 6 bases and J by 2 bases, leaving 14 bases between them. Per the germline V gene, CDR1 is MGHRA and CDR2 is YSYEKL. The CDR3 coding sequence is TGCGCCAGCAGGATTTCAGGGGTGGGCAATCAGCCCCAGCATTTT. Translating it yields CASRISGVGNQPQHF.

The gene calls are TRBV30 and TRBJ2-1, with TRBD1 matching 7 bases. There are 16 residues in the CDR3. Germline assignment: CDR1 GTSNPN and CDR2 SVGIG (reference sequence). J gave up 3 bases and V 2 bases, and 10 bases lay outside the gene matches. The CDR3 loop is CAWSPNSGTVYNEQFF. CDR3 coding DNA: TGTGCCTGGAGTCCGAATTCCGGGACAGTCTACAATGAGCAGTTCTTC. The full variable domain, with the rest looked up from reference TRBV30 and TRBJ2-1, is SQTIHQWPATLVQPVGSPLSLECTVEGTSNPNLYWYRQAAGRGLQLLFYSVGIGQISSEVPQNLSASRPQDRQFILSSKKLLLSDSGFYLCAWSPNSGTVYNEQFFGPGTRLTVL.

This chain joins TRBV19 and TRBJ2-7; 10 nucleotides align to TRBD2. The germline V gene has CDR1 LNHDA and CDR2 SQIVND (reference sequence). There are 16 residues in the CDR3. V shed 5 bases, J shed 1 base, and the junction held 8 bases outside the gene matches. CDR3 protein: CASSRTSGASSYEQYF. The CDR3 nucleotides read TGTGCCAGTAGTCGGACTAGCGGAGCCTCATCCTACGAGCAGTACTTC.

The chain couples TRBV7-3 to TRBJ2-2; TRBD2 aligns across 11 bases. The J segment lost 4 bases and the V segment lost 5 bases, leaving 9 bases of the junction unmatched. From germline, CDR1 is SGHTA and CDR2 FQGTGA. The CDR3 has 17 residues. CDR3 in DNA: TGTGCCAGCAGCCTCCTCCCTAGCGGGAGGAGCACCGGGGAGCTGTTTTTT. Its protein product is CASSLLPSGRSTGELFF.

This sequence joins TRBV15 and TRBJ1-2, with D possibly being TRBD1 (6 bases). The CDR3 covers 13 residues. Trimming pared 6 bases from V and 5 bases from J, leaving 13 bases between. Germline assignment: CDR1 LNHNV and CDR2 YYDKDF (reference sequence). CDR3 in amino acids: CATRDTGIYGYTF. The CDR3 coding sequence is TGTGCCACCAGGGATACAGGGATTTATGGCTACACCTTC.

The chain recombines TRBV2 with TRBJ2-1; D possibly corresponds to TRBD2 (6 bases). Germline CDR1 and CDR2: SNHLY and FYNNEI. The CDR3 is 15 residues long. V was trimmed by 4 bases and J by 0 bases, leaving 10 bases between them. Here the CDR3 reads CASSVRDSSYNEQFF. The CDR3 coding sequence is TGTGCCAGCAGTGTCAGGGACTCCTCCTACAATGAGCAGTTCTTC.

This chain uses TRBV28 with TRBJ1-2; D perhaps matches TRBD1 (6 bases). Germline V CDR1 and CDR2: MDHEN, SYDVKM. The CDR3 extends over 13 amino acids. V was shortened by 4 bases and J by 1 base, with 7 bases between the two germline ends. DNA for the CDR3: TGTGCCAGCAGTTACAGGGTTAACTATGGCTACACCTTC. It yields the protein CASSYRVNYGYTF.

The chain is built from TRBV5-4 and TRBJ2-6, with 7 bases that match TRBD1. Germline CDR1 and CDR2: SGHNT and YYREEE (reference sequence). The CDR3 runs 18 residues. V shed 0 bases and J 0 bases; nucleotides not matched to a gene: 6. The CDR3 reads CASSLGRNRGSGANVLTF. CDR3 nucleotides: TGTGCCAGCAGCTTGGGCCGAAACAGGGGCTCTGGGGCCAACGTCCTGACTTTC.

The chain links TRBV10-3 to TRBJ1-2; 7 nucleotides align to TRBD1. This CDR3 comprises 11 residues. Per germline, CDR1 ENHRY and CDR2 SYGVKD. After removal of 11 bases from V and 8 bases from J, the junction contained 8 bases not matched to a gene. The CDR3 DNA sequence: TGTGCCGTCGGGACAGACCGGGGCTACACCTTC. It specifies CAVGTDRGYTF.

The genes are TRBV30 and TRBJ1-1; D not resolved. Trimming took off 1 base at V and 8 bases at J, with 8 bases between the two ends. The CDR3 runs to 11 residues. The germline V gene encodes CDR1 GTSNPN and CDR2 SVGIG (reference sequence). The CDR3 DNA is TGTGCCTGGAGTGGAAGCATGGAAGCTTTCTTT. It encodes CAWSGSMEAFF. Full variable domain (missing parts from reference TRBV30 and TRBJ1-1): SQTIHQWPATLVQPVGSPLSLECTVEGTSNPNLYWYRQAAGRGLQLLFYSVGIGQISSEVPQNLSASRPQDRQFILSSKKLLLSDSGFYLCAWSGSMEAFFGQGTRLTVV.

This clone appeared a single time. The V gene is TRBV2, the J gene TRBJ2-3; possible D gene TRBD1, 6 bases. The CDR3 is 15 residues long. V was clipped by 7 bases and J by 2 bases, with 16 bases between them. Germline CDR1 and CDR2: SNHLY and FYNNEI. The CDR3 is CASTSRQVYTDTQYF. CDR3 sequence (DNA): TGTGCCAGCACCAGCCGACAGGTATACACAGATACGCAGTATTTT.

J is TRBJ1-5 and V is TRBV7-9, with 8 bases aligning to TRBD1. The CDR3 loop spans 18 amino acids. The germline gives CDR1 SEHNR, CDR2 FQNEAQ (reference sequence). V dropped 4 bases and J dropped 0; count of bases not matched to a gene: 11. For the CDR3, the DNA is TGTGCCAGCAGCTCAACGACAGGGGTAGGGGGTAGCAATCAGCCCCAGCATTTT. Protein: CASSSTTGVGGSNQPQHF.

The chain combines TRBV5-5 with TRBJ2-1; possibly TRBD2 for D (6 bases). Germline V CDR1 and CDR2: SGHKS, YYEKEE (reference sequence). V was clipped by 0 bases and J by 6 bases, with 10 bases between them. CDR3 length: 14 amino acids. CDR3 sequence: CASSLGLVGNEQFF. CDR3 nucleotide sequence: TGTGCCAGCAGCTTGGGACTAGTAGGCAATGAGCAGTTCTTC. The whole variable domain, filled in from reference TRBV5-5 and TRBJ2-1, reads DAGVTQSPTHLIKTRGQQVTLRCSPISGHKSVSWYQQVLGQGPQFIFQYYEKEERGRGNFPDRFSARQFPNYSSELNVNALLLGDSALYLCASSLGLVGNEQFFGPGTRLTVL.

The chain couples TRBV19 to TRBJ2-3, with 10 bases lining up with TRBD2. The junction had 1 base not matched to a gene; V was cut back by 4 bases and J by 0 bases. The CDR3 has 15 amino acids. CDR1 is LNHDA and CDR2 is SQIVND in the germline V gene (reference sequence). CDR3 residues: CASSTLAGSTDTQYF. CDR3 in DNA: TGTGCCAGTAGTACACTAGCGGGAAGCACAGATACGCAGTATTTT.

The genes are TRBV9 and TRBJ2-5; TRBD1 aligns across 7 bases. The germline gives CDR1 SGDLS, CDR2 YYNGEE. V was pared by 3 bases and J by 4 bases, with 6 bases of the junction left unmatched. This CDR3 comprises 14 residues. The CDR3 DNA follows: TGTGCCAGCAGCGCGTCAGGGGGAAGAGAGACCCAGTACTTC. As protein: CASSASGGRETQYF.

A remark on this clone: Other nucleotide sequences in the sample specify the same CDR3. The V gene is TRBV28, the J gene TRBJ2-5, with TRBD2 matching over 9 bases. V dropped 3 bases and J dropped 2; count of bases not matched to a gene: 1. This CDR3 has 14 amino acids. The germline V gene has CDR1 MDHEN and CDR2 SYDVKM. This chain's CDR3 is CASSLAGGQETQYF. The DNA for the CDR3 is TGTGCCAGCAGTTTGGCGGGAGGGCAAGAGACCCAGTACTTC.

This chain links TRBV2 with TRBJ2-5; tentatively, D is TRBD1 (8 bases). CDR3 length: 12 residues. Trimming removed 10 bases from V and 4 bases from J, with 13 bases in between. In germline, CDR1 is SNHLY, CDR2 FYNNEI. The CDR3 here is CATYRGGETQYF. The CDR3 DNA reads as TGTGCCACGTACAGGGGGGGAGAGACCCAGTACTTC.

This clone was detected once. CDR3 nucleotides: TGCGCCAGCAGTGAGTCGAGTATGAGAGTCTTATTTGCAACTAATGAAAAACTGTTTTTT. It encodes CASSESSMRVLFATNEKLFF. The rearrangement links TRBV10-1 to TRBJ1-4; D remains unclear. Germline-derived CDR1 and CDR2 are WNHNN and SYGVQD (reference sequence). Between the trimmed V and J ends, which lost 0 bases and 0 bases, there was a span of 20 bases. The CDR3 runs to 20 residues.